This T cell receptor beta chain derives from a study of shared clonotypes between healthy human individuals. The wider study: A couple of women and a few men aged 18 to 49 made up the donors. Study-wide results and limits: Donor clonotype sharing was expected to depend on sequencing depth. About 5% of naive CD4 clonotypes were common to several donors.

In the naive CD8 group, cells lacked CD45RO and were positively selected for CCR7, so terminally differentiated effector memory CD45RA+ cells were left out. TCRdb's table, derived via immunoSEQ multiplex PCR, lists solely in-frame clones and lacks some. The data hold about 2,200,000 clones, with roughly 91% observed a single time. Regarding this clone: Its specificity is not known. This sample also contains other DNA sequences that code for the same CDR3.

J was trimmed by 2 bases and V by 3 bases; bases with no gene match: 4. Germline CDR1 reads LNHDA; CDR2 reads SQIVND (reference sequence). The CDR3 runs to 14 residues. This chain links TRBV19 with TRBJ2-7; the match to TRBD2 covers 7 bases. The clonotype originates from a man younger than 35 in good health. Some clones in this sample may be carry-over from other donors' samples. Material: naive CD8+ T cells from PBMCs. CDR3 amino acids: CASSIAGATYEQYF. The DNA of the CDR3 is TGTGCCAGTAGTATTGCGGGAGCCACCTACGAGCAGTACTTC.